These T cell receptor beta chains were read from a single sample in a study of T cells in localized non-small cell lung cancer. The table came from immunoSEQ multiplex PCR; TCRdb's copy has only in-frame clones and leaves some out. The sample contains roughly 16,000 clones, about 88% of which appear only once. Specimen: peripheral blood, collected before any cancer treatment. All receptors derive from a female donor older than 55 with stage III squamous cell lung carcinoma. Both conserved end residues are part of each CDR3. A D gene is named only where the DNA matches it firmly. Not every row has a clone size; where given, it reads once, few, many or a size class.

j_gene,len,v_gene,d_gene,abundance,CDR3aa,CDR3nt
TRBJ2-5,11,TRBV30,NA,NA,CAWLGLETHYF,TGTGCCTGGCTGGGGTTGGAGACCCATTACTTC
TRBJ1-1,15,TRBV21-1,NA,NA,CASSNPGQGRAEAFF,TGTGCCAGCAGTAATCCGGGACAGGGGAGGGCTGAAGCTTTCTTT
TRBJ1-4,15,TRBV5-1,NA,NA,CASRLTDLTNEKLFF,TGCGCCAGCAGATTGACAGACCTAACTAATGAAAAACTGTTTTTT
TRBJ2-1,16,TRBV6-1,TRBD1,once,CASSDSGQAPYNEQFF,TGTGCCAGCAGTGATTCGGGACAGGCTCCATACAATGAGCAGTTCTTC
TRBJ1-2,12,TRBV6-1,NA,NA,CASSPTRLGYTF,TGTGCCAGCAGCCCGACACGTCTCGGCTACACCTTC
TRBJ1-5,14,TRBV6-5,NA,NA,CASRPGPDTKPQHF,TGTGCCAGCAGACCGGGACCAGATACTAAGCCCCAGCATTTT
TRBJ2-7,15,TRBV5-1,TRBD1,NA,CASSAMTGTIYEQYF,TGCGCCAGCAGCGCAATGACAGGGACAATTTACGAGCAGTACTTC
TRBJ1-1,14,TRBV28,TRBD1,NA,CASRDATGGPSAFF,TGTGCCAGCAGAGACGCAACAGGGGGCCCTTCAGCTTTCTTT
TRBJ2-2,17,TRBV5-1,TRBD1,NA,CASSSQPGQGVAGELFF,TGCGCCAGCAGCTCCCAACCGGGACAGGGGGTAGCCGGGGAGCTGTTTTTT
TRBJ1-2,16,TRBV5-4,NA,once,CASSLVTGPMNYGYTF,TGTGCCAGCAGCTTGGTAACGGGACCCATGAACTATGGCTACACCTTC
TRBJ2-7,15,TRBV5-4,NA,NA,CASKSGTPGIYEQYF,TGTGCCAGCAAGAGCGGAACCCCGGGGATATACGAGCAGTACTTC
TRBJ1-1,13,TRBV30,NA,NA,CAWRPPAGTQAFF,TGTGCCTGGAGACCTCCGGCCGGGACTCAAGCTTTCTTT
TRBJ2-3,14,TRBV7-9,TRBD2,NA,CASLSSGGTDTQYF,TGTGCCAGCCTATCTAGCGGAGGCACAGATACGCAGTATTTT
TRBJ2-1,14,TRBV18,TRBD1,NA,CASSPRTGVHEQFF,TGTGCCAGCTCACCACGGACAGGGGTCCATGAGCAGTTCTTC
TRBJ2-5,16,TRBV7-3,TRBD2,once,CASSLMSGGPGETQYF,TGTGCCAGCAGCTTAATGAGCGGGGGGCCAGGGGAGACCCAGTACTTC
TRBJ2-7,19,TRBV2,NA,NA,CASSEFGDLGRGVKYEQYF,TGTGCCAGCAGTGAGTTCGGCGATTTGGGCCGTGGAGTAAAGTACGAGCAGTACTTC
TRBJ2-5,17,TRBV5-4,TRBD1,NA,CASSQAGGAFLKETQYF,TGTGCCAGCAGTCAAGCAGGGGGCGCGTTTTTGAAAGAGACCCAGTACTTC
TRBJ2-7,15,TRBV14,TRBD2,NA,CASSQFVSGAYEQYF,TGTGCCAGCAGCCAATTTGTTAGCGGGGCCTACGAGCAGTACTTC
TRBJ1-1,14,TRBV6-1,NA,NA,CASSVGAESTEAFF,TGTGCCAGCAGTGTGGGGGCAGAGTCCACTGAAGCTTTCTTT
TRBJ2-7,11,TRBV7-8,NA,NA,CASTSVGEQYF,TGTGCCAGCACGTCTGTAGGCGAGCAGTACTTC
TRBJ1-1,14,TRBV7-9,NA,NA,CASSRPPGGTEAFF,TGTGCCAGCAGCCGTCCGCCGGGCGGCACTGAAGCTTTCTTT
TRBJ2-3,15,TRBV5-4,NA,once,CASRPELTSTDTQYF,TGTGCCAGCAGACCAGAGCTAACTAGCACAGATACGCAGTATTTT
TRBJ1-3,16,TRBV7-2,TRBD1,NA,CASSLRQGAWGNTIYF,TGTGCCAGCAGCTTACGACAGGGGGCGTGGGGAAACACCATATATTTT
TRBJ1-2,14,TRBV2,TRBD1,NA,CASSDQQGASGYTF,TGTGCCAGCAGTGACCAACAGGGGGCGAGCGGCTACACCTTC
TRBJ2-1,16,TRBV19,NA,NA,CASTGRSGGFYNEQFF,TGTGCCAGTACCGGGAGATCTGGCGGTTTCTACAATGAGCAGTTCTTC
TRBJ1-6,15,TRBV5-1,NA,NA,CASSLDGGYNSPLHF,TGCGCCAGCAGCTTGGACGGCGGATATAATTCACCCCTCCACTTT
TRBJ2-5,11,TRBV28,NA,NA,CASSFQETQYF,TGTGCCAGCAGTTTTCAAGAGACCCAGTACTTC
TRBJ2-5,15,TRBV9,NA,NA,CASSVDQGRWETQYF,TGTGCCAGCAGCGTGGATCAGGGCCGATGGGAGACCCAGTACTTC
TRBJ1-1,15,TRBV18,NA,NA,CASSPPFERDAEAFF,TGTGCCAGCTCACCACCTTTTGAAAGGGACGCTGAAGCTTTCTTT
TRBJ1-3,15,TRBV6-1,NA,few,CASSEVGDAGNTIYF,TGTGCCAGCAGTGAGGTAGGGGATGCTGGAAACACCATATATTTT
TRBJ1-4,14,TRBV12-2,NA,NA,CASRLGQPNEKLFF,TGTGCAAGTCGCTTGGGCCAACCTAATGAAAAACTGTTTTTT
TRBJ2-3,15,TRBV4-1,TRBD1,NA,CASSQENRGSDTQYF,TGCGCCAGCAGCCAAGAGAACAGGGGTTCAGATACGCAGTATTTT
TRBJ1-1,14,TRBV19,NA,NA,CASSPRETNTEAFF,TGTGCCAGTAGTCCCCGGGAGACGAACACTGAAGCTTTCTTT
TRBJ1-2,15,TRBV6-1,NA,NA,CASRPDSLNNYGYTF,TGTGCCAGCAGACCCGACAGCCTTAATAACTATGGCTACACCTTC
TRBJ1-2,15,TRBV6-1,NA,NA,CASSEGRGNVYRYTF,TGTGCCAGCAGTGAAGGGAGGGGGAACGTCTATCGCTACACCTTC
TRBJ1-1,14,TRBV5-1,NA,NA,CASSSTGGNTEAFF,TGCGCCAGCAGCTCGACAGGAGGGAACACTGAAGCTTTCTTT
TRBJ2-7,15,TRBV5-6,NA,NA,CASSLTGLPFSEQYF,TGTGCCAGCAGCTTAACGGGGTTACCGTTTAGCGAGCAGTACTTC
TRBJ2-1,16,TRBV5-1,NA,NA,CASSLGGMTFYNEQFF,TGCGCCAGCAGCTTGGGAGGTATGACTTTCTACAATGAGCAGTTCTTC
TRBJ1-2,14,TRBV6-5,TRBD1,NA,CASRPPGQVYGYTF,TGTGCCAGCAGACCTCCGGGACAGGTATATGGCTACACCTTC
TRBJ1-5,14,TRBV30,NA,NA,CAWSAGNEGRTQHF,TGTGCCTGGAGTGCCGGCAACGAGGGGCGCACCCAGCATTTT
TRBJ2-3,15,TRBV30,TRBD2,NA,CAYIQLAGSTDTQYF,TGTGCCTACATTCAACTAGCGGGGAGCACAGATACGCAGTATTTT
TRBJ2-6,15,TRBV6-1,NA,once,CATLLWGTGANVLTF,TGTGCCACCCTGCTCTGGGGTACTGGGGCCAACGTCCTGACTTTC
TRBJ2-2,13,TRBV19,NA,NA,CASSIGRDGELFF,TGTGCCAGTAGTATAGGAAGGGACGGGGAGCTGTTTTTT
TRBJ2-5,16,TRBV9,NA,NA,CASSPEEGVAWETQYF,TGTGCCAGCAGCCCGGAGGAGGGAGTGGCGTGGGAGACCCAGTACTTC
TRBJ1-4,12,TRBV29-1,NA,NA,CSAGLQGEKLFF,TGCAGCGCCGGCCTCCAAGGCGAAAAACTGTTTTTT
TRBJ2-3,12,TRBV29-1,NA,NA,CSVGGTSDTQYF,TGCAGCGTTGGCGGGACTTCAGATACGCAGTATTTT
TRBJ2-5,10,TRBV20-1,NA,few,CSAREETQYF,TGCAGTGCTAGAGAAGAGACCCAGTACTTC
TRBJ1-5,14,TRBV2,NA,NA,CASSERGGNQPQHF,TGTGCCAGCAGTGAACGGGGGGGCAATCAGCCCCAGCATTTT
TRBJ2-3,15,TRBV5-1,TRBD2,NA,CASSPTSGYTDTQYF,TGCGCCAGCAGCCCGACTAGCGGTTACACAGATACGCAGTATTTT
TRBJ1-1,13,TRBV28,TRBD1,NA,CASSRQGFTEAFF,TGTGCCAGCAGCAGACAGGGATTCACTGAAGCTTTCTTT
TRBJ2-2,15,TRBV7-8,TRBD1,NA,CASSLAIQGARKLFF,TGTGCCAGCAGCTTAGCGATACAGGGGGCGCGGAAGCTGTTTTTT
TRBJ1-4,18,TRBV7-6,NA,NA,CASSLMRSGGRSNEKLFF,TGTGCCAGCAGCTTAATGAGGTCTGGGGGCAGGTCTAATGAAAAACTGTTTTTT
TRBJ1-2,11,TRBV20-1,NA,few,CSARAGGGYTF,TGCAGTGCTAGAGCTGGCGGGGGCTACACCTTC
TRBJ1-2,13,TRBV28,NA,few,CASSLSLENGYTF,TGTGCCAGCAGTTTATCGTTGGAAAATGGCTACACCTTC
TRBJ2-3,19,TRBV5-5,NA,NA,CASSLGIQNEGLYYYPQYF,TGTGCCAGCAGCTTGGGGATACAGAACGAGGGCCTTTATTACTATCCGCAGTATTTT
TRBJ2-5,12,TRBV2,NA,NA,CASRREGETQYF,TGTGCCAGCAGGAGAGAGGGGGAGACCCAGTACTTC